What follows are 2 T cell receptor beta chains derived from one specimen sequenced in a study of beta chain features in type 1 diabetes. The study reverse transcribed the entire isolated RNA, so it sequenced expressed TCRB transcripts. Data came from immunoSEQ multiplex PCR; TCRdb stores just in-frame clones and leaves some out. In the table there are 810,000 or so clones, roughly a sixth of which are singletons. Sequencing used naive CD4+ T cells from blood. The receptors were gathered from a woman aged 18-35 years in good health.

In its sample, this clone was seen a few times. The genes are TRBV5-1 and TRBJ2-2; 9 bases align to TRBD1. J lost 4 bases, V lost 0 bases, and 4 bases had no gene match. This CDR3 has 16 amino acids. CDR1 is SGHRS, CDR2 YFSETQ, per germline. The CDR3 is CASSLEYRGRTGELFF. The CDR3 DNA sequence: TGCGCCAGCAGCTTGGAATACAGGGGGCGCACCGGGGAGCTGTTTTTT.

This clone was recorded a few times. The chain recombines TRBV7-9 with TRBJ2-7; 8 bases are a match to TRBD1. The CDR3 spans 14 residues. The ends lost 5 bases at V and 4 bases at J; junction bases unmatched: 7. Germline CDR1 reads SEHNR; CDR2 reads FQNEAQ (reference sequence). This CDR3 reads CASSKWTGRYEQYF. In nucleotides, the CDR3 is TGTGCCAGCAGCAAGTGGACAGGGCGATACGAGCAGTACTTC.